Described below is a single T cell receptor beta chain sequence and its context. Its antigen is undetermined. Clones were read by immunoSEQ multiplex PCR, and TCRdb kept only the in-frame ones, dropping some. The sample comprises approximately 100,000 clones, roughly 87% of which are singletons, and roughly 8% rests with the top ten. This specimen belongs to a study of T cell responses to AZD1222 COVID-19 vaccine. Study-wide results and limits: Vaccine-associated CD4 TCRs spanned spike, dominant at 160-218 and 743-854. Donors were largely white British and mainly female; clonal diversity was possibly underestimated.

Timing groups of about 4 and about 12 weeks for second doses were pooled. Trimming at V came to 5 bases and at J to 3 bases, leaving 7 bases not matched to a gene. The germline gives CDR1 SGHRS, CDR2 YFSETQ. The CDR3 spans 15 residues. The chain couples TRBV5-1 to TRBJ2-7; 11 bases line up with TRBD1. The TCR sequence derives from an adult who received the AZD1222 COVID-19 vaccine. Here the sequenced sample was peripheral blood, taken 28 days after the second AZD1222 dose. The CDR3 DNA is TGCGCCAGCAGTGGGGACAGGGGGACCTACTACGAGCAGTACTTC. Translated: CASSGDRGTYYEQYF. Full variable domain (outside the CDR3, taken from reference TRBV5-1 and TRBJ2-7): KAGVTQTPRYLIKTRGQQVTLSCSPISGHRSVSWYQQTPGQGLQFLFEYFSETQRNKGNFPGRFSGRQFSNSRSEMNVSTLELGDSALYLCASSGDRGTYYEQYFGPGTRLTVT.